This record concerns one TCR beta chain sequence. Its matching antigen is unknown. The gene symbols are mouse symbols. The read halts 4 residues ahead of the CDR3 end, with the missing end drawn from the germline J gene. V shed 1 base and J shed 3 bases, with 10 bases lying between them. CDR3 size: 14 residues. CDR1 NNHNN and CDR2 SYGAGS come from the germline V gene (reference sequence). This record comes from a study of CD8+ T cells in alopecia areata. Notes on the study in general: In patients, TCRs were shared less clearly than in mice, and HLA may possibly be involved. The study found higher clonality in lesional than normal scalp, especially in alopecia totalis/universalis. Normal skin's resident alphabeta T cells are also sequenced in scalp samples.

It was cDNA, reverse transcribed from extracted RNA, that served as the sequencing template. Profiling relied on immunoSEQ multiplex PCR, and the TCRdb table lists in-frame clones only, not all of them. This sample comprises approximately 280,000 clones, none seen once only. CD4, CD8alpha, NKG2D, NKG2ACE and other markers were used to sort pooled cutaneous lymph node cells. The origin of this receptor is a C3H/HeJ mouse with alopecia areata. This strain's MHC haplotype is H2-k. The chain recombines TRBV13-2 with TRBJ1-2, with D possibly TRBD1 on 6 matching bases. The sequencing input was CD4+ T cells sorted from a lymph node. The CDR3 reads CASGDRTEDSDYTF. Incomplete CDR3 DNA: TGTGCCAGCGGTGATAGGACAGAGGACTCC.